A selection of T cell receptor beta chains follows, all from one sample in a study of T-cell memory formation after mild COVID-19. TCRdb used MiXCR to reprocess the 5' RACE reads, holding one entry per CDR3 protein. Here the sample spans under 40,000 distinct CDR3 sequences, over 5% being singletons. Specimen: PBMCs or a T cell subset sorted from them (not recorded which). These receptors were collected from an adult who had mild COVID-19 (a few samples of this study predate the infection). Cell type and time point are not known. Both conserved end residues are part of each CDR3. A D gene is named only where the DNA matches it firmly. Clone size is given for some rows only: seen once, a few or many times, or a class if the clone is expanded.

j_call clone_size v_call d_call cdr3_nt cdr3_aa
TRBJ2-7 NA TRBV24-1 NA TGTGCCACCAGTGATAAGGGCTGGCCGGACGAGCAGTACTTC CATSDKGWPDEQYF
TRBJ2-4 many TRBV11-2 NA TGTGCCAGCAGCTTAGGGGGTCTAACTCCAAGTCTCTTAGCCAAAAACATTCACTACTTC CASSLGGLTPSLLAKNIHYF
TRBJ2-7 few TRBV7-3 NA TGTGCCAGCAGCTTAGGGGGGAAAACCTACGAGCAGTACTTC CASSLGGKTYEQYF
TRBJ1-1 NA TRBV29-1 TRBD1 TGCAGCGTCCTCCGGGACAGGGGGAGCACTGAAGCTTTCTTT CSVLRDRGSTEAFF
TRBJ2-3 few TRBV7-8 NA TGTGCCAGCAGCTTAGAGAGTAGGATAGATACGCAGTATTTT CASSLESRIDTQYF
TRBJ2-7 many TRBV7-9 NA TGTGCCAGCAGCTTATCGGCAGGGCTCGAGCAGTACTTC CASSLSAGLEQYF
TRBJ2-4 many TRBV6-6 NA TGTGCCAGCAGTTACCAACGACAGAGGGACATTCAGTACTTC CASSYQRQRDIQYF
TRBJ2-3 NA TRBV7-3 TRBD1 TGTGCCAGCAGCAGAGGGACAGGAGATACGCAGTATTTT CASSRGTGDTQYF
TRBJ1-2 NA TRBV30 TRBD1 TGTGCCTCCTTACAGGGGGTAAGGTTGGGTGGCTACACCTTC CASLQGVRLGGYTF
TRBJ2-7 many TRBV7-2 NA TGTGCCAGCAGCCCCGGGCCATCAACCTACGAGCAGTACTTC CASSPGPSTYEQYF
TRBJ1-1 few TRBV7-8 NA TGTGCCAGCAGCCCGATGCTGTTTGACACTGAAGCTTTCTTT CASSPMLFDTEAFF
TRBJ1-2 few TRBV24-1 TRBD1 TGTGCCACCAGTGATCCCCCCGGACAGGGAGCGGCGGATGGCTACACCTTC CATSDPPGQGAADGYTF
TRBJ1-1 NA TRBV19 TRBD1 TGTGCCAGTAAGACGGACAGGGCGCGGACTGAAGCTTTCTTT CASKTDRARTEAFF
TRBJ2-3 many TRBV9 NA TGTGCCAGCAGCCCCCGGATGGCGGGTAGCACAGATACGCAGTATTTT CASSPRMAGSTDTQYF
TRBJ1-4 many TRBV12-3/TRBV12-4 NA TGTGCCAGCAGTCCCCAGTCGCCCGGGAGTGAAAAACTGTTTTTT CASSPQSPGSEKLFF
TRBJ1-1 many TRBV5-1 NA TGCGCCAGCAGCCCATTGGGGGCGGGCACTGAAGCTTTCTTT CASSPLGAGTEAFF
TRBJ2-2 many TRBV11-1 NA TGTGCCAGCAGCTTTGCCAGTCACACCGGGGAGCTGTTTTTT CASSFASHTGELFF
TRBJ1-1 many TRBV29-1 TRBD1 TGCAGCGTTGATTCTCCCGGACAGGGGGCACTCAACACTGAAGCTTTCTTT CSVDSPGQGALNTEAFF
TRBJ1-2 few TRBV27 TRBD1 TGTGCCAGTACCCGGGACAGTCCTTGGAGGGGCTATGGCTACACCTTC CASTRDSPWRGYGYTF
TRBJ2-1 many TRBV5-1 TRBD2 TGCGCCAGCAGCTTGGCCACTAGCGGATACAATGAGCAGTTCTTC CASSLATSGYNEQFF
TRBJ2-3 many TRBV5-1 NA TGCGCCAGCAGCCGGGACTTCACAGATACGCAGTATTTT CASSRDFTDTQYF
TRBJ1-1 many TRBV12-3/TRBV12-4 TRBD1 TGTGCCAGCAGTTTTACAGGGGGGATAACTGAAGCTTTCTTT CASSFTGGITEAFF
TRBJ2-7 many TRBV28 NA TGTGCCAGCAGTCCCGGAATTCACGAGCAGTACTTC CASSPGIHEQYF
TRBJ1-2 NA TRBV30 TRBD1 TGTGCCTGGAAAAGGGACAGGCCAGGTGGCTACACCTTC CAWKRDRPGGYTF
TRBJ2-1 few TRBV27 NA TGTGCCAGCAGTGGGGACGCCAGCTCCTACAATGAGCAGTTCTTC CASSGDASSYNEQFF
TRBJ2-1 NA TRBV11-2 NA TGTGCCAGCAGCTTTTCCACGGGGGCAAACAATGAGCAGTTCTTC CASSFSTGANNEQFF
TRBJ2-5 many TRBV5-1 TRBD2 TGCGCCAGCAGCCCGGGACTAGCAGTGGATTGGGAGACCCAGTACTTC CASSPGLAVDWETQYF
TRBJ2-2 many TRBV7-2 NA TGTGCCAGCAGCTTGGCTGTAGCGCCCACCGGGGAGCTGTTTTTT CASSLAVAPTGELFF
TRBJ2-1 few TRBV7-3 TRBD1 TGTGCCAGCAGCTCACGCCGGGACAGGGGATCCGATGAGCAGTTCTTC CASSSRRDRGSDEQFF
TRBJ2-2 NA TRBV20-1 NA TGCAGTGCTAGAGATCCCTTATCCGGCCGAGGGAGGAGCACCGGGGAGCTGTTTTTT CSARDPLSGRGRSTGELFF
TRBJ2-3 few TRBV19 NA TGTGCCAGTAGTATAGGCCCCGGCGCCACAGATACGCAGTATTTT CASSIGPGATDTQYF
TRBJ1-6 few TRBV12-3/TRBV12-4 TRBD1 TGTGCCAGCAGTTTCGGGACAGGGGGTTCCTATAATTCACCCCTCCACTTT CASSFGTGGSYNSPLHF
TRBJ1-2 few TRBV4-2 NA TGTGCCAGCAGCCAAGATGAAGGGGAGATTAACTATGGCTACACCTTC CASSQDEGEINYGYTF
TRBJ2-7 NA TRBV24-1 NA TGTGCCACCAGTGATAGGGGCTACGAGCAGTACTTC CATSDRGYEQYF
TRBJ1-2 NA TRBV20-1 TRBD1 TGCAGTGCTATAGGACAGGGCATACCTGGCTATGGCTACACCTTC CSAIGQGIPGYGYTF
TRBJ2-3 many TRBV6-2/TRBV6-3 TRBD2 TGTGCCAGCAGTTACTCATCTAGCGGGAGGGGAGCAGATACGCAGTATTTT CASSYSSSGRGADTQYF
TRBJ2-3 many TRBV20-1 TRBD2 TGCAGTGCTAGATGGGCGGGAGGCACAGATACGCAGTATTTT CSARWAGGTDTQYF
TRBJ2-3 many TRBV2 NA TGTGCCAGCAATCCTACAGAGGGCACAGATACGCAGTATTTT CASNPTEGTDTQYF
TRBJ2-3 many TRBV6-5 NA TGTGCCAGCAGTTACTCGAGGGCAGGAGCCAGGGATACGCAGTATTTT CASSYSRAGARDTQYF
TRBJ2-1 many TRBV7-3 TRBD1 TGTGCCAGCAGCTTAAGGGGTGGTTGGGACAGGGGACACAATGAGCAGTTCTTC CASSLRGGWDRGHNEQFF
TRBJ1-1 few TRBV20-1 TRBD1 TGCAGTGCTAGAGATAAGGGACAGGCGAACACTGAAGCTTTCTTT CSARDKGQANTEAFF
TRBJ2-7 many TRBV5-1 TRBD1 TGCGCCAGCAGCTTAGGGACAGGGGGCGAGTACGAGCAGTACTTC CASSLGTGGEYEQYF
TRBJ2-3 NA TRBV7-3 NA TGTGCCAGCAGCTTACGGCGCCGGATCAGGAATACGCAGTATTTT CASSLRRRIRNTQYF
TRBJ2-7 many TRBV12-3/TRBV12-4 NA TGTGCCAGTAGGAGGGTAATCGACGAGCAGTACTTC CASRRVIDEQYF
TRBJ1-1 many TRBV12-3/TRBV12-4 NA TGTGCCAGCAGTTTAGCTCAGGGCACTGAAGCTTTCTTT CASSLAQGTEAFF
TRBJ1-3 NA TRBV20-1 NA TGCAGTGCTAGAAGCCTCTCTGGAAACACCATATATTTT CSARSLSGNTIYF
TRBJ1-1 NA TRBV7-9 NA TGTGCCAGCAGCCAGAAGTGGGATTTAAACACTGAAGCTTTCTTT CASSQKWDLNTEAFF
TRBJ2-7 few TRBV6-1 NA TGTGCCAGCAGTGAAAGACATTTGGAAGCCTACGAGCAGTACTTC CASSERHLEAYEQYF
TRBJ2-3 few TRBV6-1 NA TGTGCCAGCATTATACAGGGTACAGATACGCAGTATTTT CASIIQGTDTQYF
TRBJ2-1 many TRBV4-1 TRBD2 TGCGCCAGCAGCCAAGAATGGGGGGGTTCAGGAGGGAATGAGCAGTTCTTC CASSQEWGGSGGNEQFF